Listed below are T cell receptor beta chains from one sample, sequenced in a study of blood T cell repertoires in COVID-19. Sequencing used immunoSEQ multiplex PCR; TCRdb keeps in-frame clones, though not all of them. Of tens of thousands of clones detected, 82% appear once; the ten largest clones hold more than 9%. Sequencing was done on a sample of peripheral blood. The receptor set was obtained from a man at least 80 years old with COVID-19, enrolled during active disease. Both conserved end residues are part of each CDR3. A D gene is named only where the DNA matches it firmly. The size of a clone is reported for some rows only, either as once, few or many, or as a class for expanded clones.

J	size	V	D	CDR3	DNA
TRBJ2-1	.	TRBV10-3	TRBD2	CAATTSGGLSYNEQFF	TGTGCCGCCACGACTAGCGGGGGGCTCTCCTACAATGAGCAGTTCTTC
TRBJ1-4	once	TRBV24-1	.	CATSDSGSFNEKLFF	TGTGCCACCAGTGATTCCGGGAGTTTTAATGAAAAACTGTTTTTT
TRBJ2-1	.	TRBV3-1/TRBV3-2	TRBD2	CASSQEGLAGPNEQFF	TGTGCCAGCAGCCAAGAGGGACTAGCGGGGCCTAATGAGCAGTTCTTC
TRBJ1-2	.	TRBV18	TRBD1	CASSPTGTGIYGYTF	TGTGCCAGCTCACCAACAGGGACAGGGATCTACGGCTACACCTTC
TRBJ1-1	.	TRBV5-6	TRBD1	CASSLYPGTGVGTEAFF	TGTGCCAGCAGCTTATACCCCGGGACAGGGGTAGGCACTGAAGCTTTCTTT
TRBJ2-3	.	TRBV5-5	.	CASSLAQRGTDTQYF	TGTGCCAGCAGCTTGGCCCAGAGGGGCACAGATACGCAGTATTTT
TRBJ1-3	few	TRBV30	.	CAWRETLETGRFSGNTIYF	TGTGCCTGGAGGGAAACCTTGGAAACAGGCCGATTCTCTGGAAACACCATATATTTT
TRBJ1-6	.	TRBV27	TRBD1	CASSPWDRGNSPLHF	TGTGCCAGCAGTCCCTGGGACAGGGGGAATTCACCCCTCCACTTT
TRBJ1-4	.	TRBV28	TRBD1	CASGSTGGNEKLFF	TGTGCCAGCGGGAGCACAGGGGGAAATGAAAAACTGTTTTTT
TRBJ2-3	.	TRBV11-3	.	CASSLTGDTDTQYF	TGTGCCAGCAGCTTAACGGGAGACACAGATACGCAGTATTTT
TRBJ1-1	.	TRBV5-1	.	CASSLGRGGSTEAFF	TGCGCCAGCAGCTTGGGAAGGGGAGGGAGCACTGAAGCTTTCTTT
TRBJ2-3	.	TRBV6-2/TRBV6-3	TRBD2	CASSPPSGLAGDTDTQYF	TGTGCCAGCAGCCCCCCGTCGGGACTAGCGGGAGACACAGATACGCAGTATTTT
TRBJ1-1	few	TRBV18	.	CASSPVQDENTEAFF	TGTGCCAGCTCACCTGTACAGGATGAAAACACTGAAGCTTTCTTT
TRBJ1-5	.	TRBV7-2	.	CASSQTQDSFQPQHF	TGTGCCAGCAGCCAAACTCAGGACAGCTTTCAGCCCCAGCATTTT
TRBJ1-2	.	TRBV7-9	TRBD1	CASSTDRGYGYTF	TGTGCCAGCAGCACGGACAGGGGGTATGGCTACACCTTC
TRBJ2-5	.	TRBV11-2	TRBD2	CASSLAGGRGETQYF	TGTGCCAGCAGCTTGGCGGGGGGGCGAGGAGAGACCCAGTACTTC
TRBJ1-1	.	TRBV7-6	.	CASSLGPGARSEAFF	TGTGCCAGCAGCTTAGGACCTGGGGCCCGCTCTGAAGCTTTCTTT
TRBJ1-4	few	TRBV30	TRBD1	CAWSDSLGTGANEKLFF	TGTGCCTGGAGTGATTCGTTAGGGACAGGCGCTAATGAAAAACTGTTTTTT
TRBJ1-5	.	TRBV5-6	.	CASSLSGEGGYQPQHF	TGTGCCAGCAGCCTCAGTGGTGAGGGCGGTTATCAGCCCCAGCATTTT
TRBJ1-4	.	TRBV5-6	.	CASSLSHSPEEKLFF	TGTGCCAGCAGCTTGTCGCACAGCCCGGAAGAAAAACTGTTTTTT
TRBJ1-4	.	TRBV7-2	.	CASQRTGTTNEKLFF	TGTGCCAGCCAACGGACGGGGACAACTAATGAAAAACTGTTTTTT
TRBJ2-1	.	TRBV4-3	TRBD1	CASSDRGPYNEQFF	TGCGCCAGCAGCGACAGGGGGCCATACAATGAGCAGTTCTTC
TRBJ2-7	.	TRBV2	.	CASSLNREYEQYF	TGTGCCAGCAGTCTTAACAGGGAGTACGAGCAGTACTTC
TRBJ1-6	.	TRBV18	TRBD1	CASSPGTGGHSPLHF	TGTGCCAGCTCACCAGGGACAGGGGGCCACTCACCCCTCCACTTT
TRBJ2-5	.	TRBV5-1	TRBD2	CASSSYIAGETQYF	TGCGCCAGCAGCTCCTATATAGCGGGAGAGACCCAGTACTTC
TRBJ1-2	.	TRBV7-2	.	CASSLGAPYGYTF	TGTGCCAGCAGCTTAGGGGCCCCCTATGGCTACACCTTC
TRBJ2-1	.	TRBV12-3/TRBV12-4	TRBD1	CASSLQGAGEQFF	TGTGCCAGCAGTTTACAGGGGGCAGGTGAGCAGTTCTTC
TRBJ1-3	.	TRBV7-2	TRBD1	CASRGTGSGNTIYF	TGTGCCAGCAGGGGGACAGGGTCCGGAAACACCATATATTTT
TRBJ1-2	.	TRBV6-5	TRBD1	CASSYSGRGPYGYTF	TGTGCCAGCAGTTACTCGGGCAGGGGGCCCTATGGCTACACCTTC
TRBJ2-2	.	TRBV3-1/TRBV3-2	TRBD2	CASSPGGLGTGELFF	TGTGCCAGCAGCCCGGGGGGGCTTGGCACCGGGGAGCTGTTTTTT
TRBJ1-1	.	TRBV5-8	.	CASSTGTLNTEAFF	TGTGCCAGCAGTACCGGGACACTGAACACTGAAGCTTTCTTT
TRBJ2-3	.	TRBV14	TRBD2	CASSQGRRPASGRSFAHTDTQYF	TGTGCCAGCAGCCAAGGGCGGCGACCAGCTAGCGGGAGAAGTTTTGCACACACAGATACGCAGTATTTT
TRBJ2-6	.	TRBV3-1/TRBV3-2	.	CASSQDDSDSGANVLTF	TGTGCCAGCAGCCAAGATGATAGCGACTCTGGGGCCAACGTCCTGACTTTC
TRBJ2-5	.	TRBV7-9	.	CASSLLGRRETQYF	TGTGCCAGCAGCTTATTGGGCCGCCGGGAGACCCAGTACTTC
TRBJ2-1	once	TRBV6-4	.	CASSETDYNEQFF	TGTGCCAGCTCTGAGACAGATTACAATGAGCAGTTCTTC
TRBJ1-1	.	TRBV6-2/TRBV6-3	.	CASSYSRQTAFF	TGTGCCAGCAGTTACTCGAGACAGACGGCTTTCTTT
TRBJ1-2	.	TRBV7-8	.	CASSIQVSSVGYTF	TGTGCCAGCAGCATACAGGTTTCCTCGGTTGGCTACACCTTC
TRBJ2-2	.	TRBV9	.	CASMDRSNTGELFF	TGTGCCAGCATGGACAGATCGAACACCGGGGAGCTGTTTTTT
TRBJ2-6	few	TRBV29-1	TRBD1	CSVEEGQGFSGANVLTF	TGCAGCGTTGAAGAGGGACAGGGATTCTCTGGGGCCAACGTCCTGACTTTC
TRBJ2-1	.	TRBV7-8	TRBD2	CASSHREVLYEQFF	TGTGCCAGCAGCCACCGGGAGGTTTTATATGAGCAGTTCTTC
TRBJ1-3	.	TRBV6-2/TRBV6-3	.	CASSYSGQASGNTIYF	TGTGCCAGCAGTTACTCGGGCCAGGCCTCTGGAAACACCATATATTTT